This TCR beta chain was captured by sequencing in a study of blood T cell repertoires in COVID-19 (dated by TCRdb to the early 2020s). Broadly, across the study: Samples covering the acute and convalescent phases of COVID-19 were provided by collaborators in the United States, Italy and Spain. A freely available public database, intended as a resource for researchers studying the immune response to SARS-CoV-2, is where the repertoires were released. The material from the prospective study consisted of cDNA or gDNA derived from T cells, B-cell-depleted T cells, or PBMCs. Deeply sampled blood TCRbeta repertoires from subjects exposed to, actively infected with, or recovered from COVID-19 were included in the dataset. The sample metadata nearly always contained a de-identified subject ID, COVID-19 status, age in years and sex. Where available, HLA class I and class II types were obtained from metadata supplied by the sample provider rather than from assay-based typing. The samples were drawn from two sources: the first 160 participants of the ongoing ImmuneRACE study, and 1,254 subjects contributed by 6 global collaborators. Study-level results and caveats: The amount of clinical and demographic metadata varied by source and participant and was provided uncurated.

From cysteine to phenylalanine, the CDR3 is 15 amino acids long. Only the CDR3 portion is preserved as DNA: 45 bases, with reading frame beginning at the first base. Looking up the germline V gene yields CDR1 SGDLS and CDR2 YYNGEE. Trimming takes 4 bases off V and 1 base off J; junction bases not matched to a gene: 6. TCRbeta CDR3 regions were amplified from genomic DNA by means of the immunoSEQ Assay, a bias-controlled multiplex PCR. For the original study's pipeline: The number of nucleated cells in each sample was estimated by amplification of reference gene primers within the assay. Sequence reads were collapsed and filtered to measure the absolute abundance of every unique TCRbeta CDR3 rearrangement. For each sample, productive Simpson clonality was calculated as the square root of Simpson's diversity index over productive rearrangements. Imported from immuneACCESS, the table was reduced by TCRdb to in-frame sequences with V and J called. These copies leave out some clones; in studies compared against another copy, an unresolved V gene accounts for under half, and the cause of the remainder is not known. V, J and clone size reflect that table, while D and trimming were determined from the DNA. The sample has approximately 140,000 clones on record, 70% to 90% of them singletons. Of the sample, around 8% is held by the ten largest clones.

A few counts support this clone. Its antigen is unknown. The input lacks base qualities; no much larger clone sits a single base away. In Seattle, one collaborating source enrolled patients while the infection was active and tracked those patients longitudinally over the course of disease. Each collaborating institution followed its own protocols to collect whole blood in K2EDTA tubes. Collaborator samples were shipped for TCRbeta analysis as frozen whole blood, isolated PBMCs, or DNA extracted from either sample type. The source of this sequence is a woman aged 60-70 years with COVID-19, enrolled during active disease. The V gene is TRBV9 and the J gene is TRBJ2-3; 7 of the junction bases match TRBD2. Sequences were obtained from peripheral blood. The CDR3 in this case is CASSPSGLGTDTQYF. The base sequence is TGTGCCAGCAGCCCCTCTGGACTAGGCACAGATACGCAGTATTTT.